These 31 T cell receptor beta chains originate from one sample sequenced in a study of T cell repertoires in cytomegalovirus infection. TCRdb reanalysed the reads using MiXCR and keeps one entry per CDR3 protein. The repertoire holds roughly 300,000 distinct CDR3 sequences, 9% to 9.5% seen once, with 3.5% to 4.5% in the top ten. Specimen: PBMCs. The receptors were sampled from a human donor in good health (CMV status not recorded). Some clones in this sample may be carry-over from other donors' samples.

This chain connects TRBV9 to TRBJ2-7; D is unresolved. CDR3 length: 12 amino acids. V lost 3 bases, J lost 6 bases, and 10 bases lay in between. Germline V CDR1 and CDR2: SGDLS, YYNGEE. As DNA, the CDR3 is TGTGCCAGCAGCGCTGGACGCTCCGAGCAGTACTTC. This codes for CASSAGRSEQYF.

The V and J genes are TRBV19 and TRBJ1-1; D is unclear. CDR1 and CDR2 (germline): LNHDA, SQIVND (reference sequence). The CDR3 extends over 13 amino acids. V lost 5 bases to trimming and J lost 4 bases, with 11 bases between them. The CDR3 loop is CASSLQESTEAFF. The CDR3 DNA sequence: TGTGCCAGTAGTTTGCAAGAATCCACTGAAGCTTTCTTT.

V is TRBV6-5 and J is TRBJ2-6; 7 bases are shared with TRBD1. The CDR3 spans 18 residues. The germline gives CDR1 MNHEY, CDR2 SVGAGI. J was trimmed by 2 bases and V by 5 bases; bases with no gene match: 12. The CDR3 loop reads CASSPPTGIPPGANVLTF. In DNA, the CDR3 is TGTGCCAGCAGTCCACCGACAGGGATTCCTCCTGGGGCCAACGTCCTGACTTTC.

This sequence joins TRBV7-9 and TRBJ2-2; tentatively, D is TRBD2 (5 bases). The CDR3 covers 15 residues. V was pared by 8 bases and J by 3 bases, with 16 bases between. The V gene's germline CDR1 is SEHNR and CDR2 FQNEAQ (reference sequence). CDR3 bases: TGTGCCAGCGGACCTAGCCGGACCTACACCGGGGAGCTGTTTTTT. Protein product: CASGPSRTYTGELFF.

This clonotype was seen repeatedly, ten times or more. This rearrangement joins TRBV27 to TRBJ1-5, with D perhaps matching TRBD1 (5 bases). Per germline, CDR1 MNHEY and CDR2 SMNVEV (reference sequence). CDR3 length equals 18 residues. Trimming removed 5 bases at V and 0 bases at J, with 20 bases between. For the CDR3, the DNA is TGTGCCAGCAGTGTCTTTTCCGGGACCCGAGATAGCAATCAGCCCCAGCATTTT. Protein sequence: CASSVFSGTRDSNQPQHF.

The table lists this clonotype with many counts. The chain combines TRBV7-2 with TRBJ1-3; D remains unclear. Germline CDR1 SGHTA, CDR2 FQGNSA. The CDR3 is 14 residues long. The V and J ends lost 4 bases and 7 bases respectively, with 14 bases between them. This CDR3 reads CASSSTERRNTIYF. CDR3 coding DNA: TGTGCCAGCAGCTCCACCGAGAGGAGGAACACCATATATTTT.

This clonotype has just a few counts. V usage is TRBV18 and J usage is TRBJ2-2, with TRBD1 identical over 7 bases. Germline CDR1 KGHSH, CDR2 LQKENI. V shed 1 base and J 4 bases; nucleotides not matched to a gene: 6. CDR3 length equals 16 residues. DNA of the CDR3: TGTGCCAGCTCACCACTCGGGACAGTCGGCACCGGGGAGCTGTTTTTT. Its protein is CASSPLGTVGTGELFF.

This clonotype has a count of ten or more. The V and J genes are TRBV12-3 or TRBV12-4 and TRBJ2-3; 12 bases line up with TRBD2. Germline trimming cut 5 bases from V and 4 bases from J; bases unmatched to any gene: 7. The CDR3 spans 16 residues. CDR3 loop: CASSLLTSGGSDTQYF. As DNA, the CDR3 is TGTGCCAGCAGTCTCTTGACTAGCGGGGGATCAGATACGCAGTATTTT.

This clonotype has ten or more counts. The V and J genes are TRBV12-3 or TRBV12-4 and TRBJ2-5, with unresolved D. The CDR3 covers 13 residues. V lost 7 bases to trimming and J lost 5 bases, with 14 bases between them. The CDR3 coding sequence is TGTGCCAGCACCAAGGCCATGGACGAGACCCAGTACTTC. It is translated as CASTKAMDETQYF.

This clonotype was seen repeatedly, ten times or more. The chain links TRBV7-9 to TRBJ1-1; TRBD1 aligns across 7 bases. The V segment lost 5 bases and the J segment 3 bases; nucleotides outside the gene matches: 9. The CDR3 length is 15 residues. CDR1 and CDR2 from the germline V gene are SEHNR and FQNEAQ (reference sequence). The CDR3 DNA reads as TGTGCCAGCAGCCCTGACAGGGACCTCCACACTGAAGCTTTCTTT. It translates to CASSPDRDLHTEAFF.

The sample holds a few counts of this clonotype. This chain joins TRBV7-6 and TRBJ1-4, with D possibly matching TRBD1 (6 bases). The CDR3 runs 17 residues. Germline V gene lookup returns CDR1 SGHVS and CDR2 FNYEAQ. V lost 5 bases and J 5 bases, leaving 21 bases between the germline ends. The CDR3 spells CASSLRGSRTENEKLFF. CDR3 bases: TGTGCCAGCAGCCTCCGTGGTTCAAGGACAGAGAATGAAAAACTGTTTTTT.

J is TRBJ1-5 and V is TRBV6-2 or TRBV6-3; 8 bases are shared with TRBD1. V dropped 7 bases and J dropped 3; count of bases not matched to a gene: 14. CDR1 and CDR2 from the germline V gene are MNHEY and SVGEGT. This CDR3 is built from 17 residues. The CDR3 DNA reads TGTGCCAGCAAGTTAAACAGGGGGGCAGAATTCAATCAGCCCCAGCATTTT. Protein sequence: CASKLNRGAEFNQPQHF.

This clonotype showed up just a few times. The chain is built from TRBV6-2 or TRBV6-3 and TRBJ1-1, with a tentative D call TRBD1 (5 bases). Looked up from germline, CDR1 is MNHEY and CDR2 is SVGEGT. The CDR3 loop spans 17 amino acids. The germline V and J ends were trimmed by 7 bases and 7 bases, with 28 bases remaining between them. CDR3 loop: CASTPIYGDRGRIEAFF. CDR3 sequence (DNA): TGTGCCAGCACCCCCATATACGGGGATCGGGGACGGATTGAAGCTTTCTTT.

The chain carries TRBV24-1 and TRBJ1-5; tentatively, D is TRBD1 (5 bases). Germline V gene sequence: CDR1 KGHDR, CDR2 SFDVKD. The V and J ends lost 6 bases and 1 base respectively, with 9 bases between them. The CDR3 loop spans 14 amino acids. CDR3 protein: CATSLGGSNQPQHF. Here the CDR3 DNA reads TGTGCCACCAGTCTGGGGGGAAGCAATCAGCCCCAGCATTTT.

As to this clonotype: A much larger clone lies a single base off, so this may be a read error. The chain recombines TRBV4-2 with TRBJ2-2; D remains ambiguous. The CDR3 runs 12 residues. Germline CDR1 and CDR2: LGHNA and YNFKEQ. V gave up 1 base and J gave up 6 bases, with 3 bases separating them. The CDR3: CASSQVAGELFF. The CDR3 nucleotides read TGTGCCAGCAGCCAAGTAGCCGGGGAGCTGTTTTTT.

The J gene is TRBJ1-6, the V gene TRBV6-4, with no clear D. CDR1 is MRHNA, CDR2 SNTAGT, per germline. V was shortened by 5 bases and J by 6 bases, with 8 bases between the two germline ends. The CDR3 totals 13 residues. This CDR3 is CASSPGVNSPLHF. The CDR3 nucleotides are TGTGCCAGCAGTCCCGGAGTTAATTCACCCCTCCACTTT.

This clonotype showed up just a few times. The V gene is TRBV20-1, the J gene TRBJ2-1, with D possibly being TRBD1 (6 bases). Trimming cost V 6 bases and J 9 bases, with 24 bases left between them. The CDR3 spans 15 residues. Germline V gene lookup returns CDR1 DFQATT and CDR2 SNEGSKA (reference sequence). CDR3 residues: CSATPGQPKAIEQFF. CDR3 nucleotides: TGCAGTGCGACCCCCGGACAGCCGAAAGCAATTGAGCAGTTCTTC.

The CDR3 DNA is TGTGCCAGCAGCGATCCAGGGAACTGGAACACTGAAGCTTTCTTT. This translates into CASSDPGNWNTEAFF. V usage is TRBV5-5 and J usage is TRBJ1-1, with a tentative D call TRBD1 (5 bases). The germline CDR1 and CDR2 sequences are SGHKS and YYEKEE (reference sequence). Trimming stripped 4 bases from V and 1 base from J, with 14 bases between. The CDR3 runs 15 residues. Using reference TRBV5-5 and TRBJ1-1 for the parts outside the CDR3, the full variable domain is DAGVTQSPTHLIKTRGQQVTLRCSPISGHKSVSWYQQVLGQGPQFIFQYYEKEERGRGNFPDRFSARQFPNYSSELNVNALLLGDSALYLCASSDPGNWNTEAFFGQGTRLTVV.

The chain employs TRBV24-1 and TRBJ2-2, with 8 bases identical to TRBD1. Germline V lookup: CDR1 KGHDR, CDR2 SFDVKD. V trimming: 4 bases; J trimming: 7 bases; junction bases outside the gene matches: 7. This CDR3 contains 15 residues. Here the CDR3 DNA reads TGTGCCACCAGTGAACCCGGACAGGGCAGCGGGGAGCTGTTTTTT. This translates into CATSEPGQGSGELFF.

This clonotype has only a few counts. The J gene is TRBJ2-2, the V gene TRBV9, with D tentatively TRBD2 (5 bases). Germline CDR1 SGDLS, CDR2 YYNGEE. Trimming cost V 4 bases and J 1 base, with 14 bases left between them. This CDR3 comprises 16 residues. CDR3 in amino acids: CASSRSGSLNTGELFF. The CDR3 coding sequence is TGTGCCAGCAGCCGTTCGGGGTCTCTGAACACCGGGGAGCTGTTTTTT.

This clonotype came up many times. The chain joins TRBV19 to TRBJ2-3; D remains ambiguous. V was shortened by 1 base and J by 7 bases, with 9 bases between the two germline ends. From germline, CDR1 is LNHDA and CDR2 SQIVND (reference sequence). This CDR3 has 13 residues. The CDR3 is CASSIAVGNTQYF. CDR3 coding DNA: TGTGCCAGTAGTATAGCGGTTGGTAATACGCAGTATTTT. The complete variable domain, with remaining parts taken from reference TRBV19 and TRBJ2-3, reads DGGITQSPKYLFRKEGQNVTLSCEQNLNHDAMYWYRQDPGQGLRLIYYSQIVNDFQKGDIAEGYSVSREKKESFPLTVTSAQKNPTAFYLCASSIAVGNTQYFGPGTRLTVL.

This clonotype occurred a few times. This rearrangement joins TRBV18 to TRBJ1-1; TRBD1 matches at 7 bases. Losses at the gene ends were 2 bases for V and 0 bases for J; bases not matched to a gene: 3. The germline gives CDR1 KGHSH, CDR2 LQKENI. The CDR3 totals 15 residues. The CDR3 DNA reads as TGTGCCAGCTCACCAGAGACAGGGTTGAACACTGAAGCTTTCTTT. Amino acid sequence: CASSPETGLNTEAFF.

This clonotype was detected only a few times. This chain links TRBV12-5 with TRBJ2-5, with D possibly TRBD1 on 5 matching bases. The V end lost 6 bases, the J end lost 1 base, and 12 bases lay between the germline ends. This CDR3 has 14 residues. CDR1 and CDR2 from the germline V gene are LGHNT and FRNRAP. The CDR3 loop reads CASGHSDSQETQYF. The DNA of the CDR3 is TGTGCTAGTGGCCACTCCGACAGCCAAGAGACCCAGTACTTC.

The chain carries TRBV6-2 or TRBV6-3 and TRBJ2-5, with 10 bases fitting TRBD2. Losses at the gene ends were 6 bases for V and 4 bases for J; bases not matched to a gene: 8. The CDR3 contains 15 residues. The germline CDR1 and CDR2 sequences are MNHEY and SVGEGT. The CDR3 sequence is CASRPWTSGGETQYF. DNA of the CDR3: TGTGCCAGCAGACCATGGACTAGCGGCGGAGAGACCCAGTACTTC.

This sequence joins TRBV6-2 or TRBV6-3 and TRBJ2-7; 7 bases are shared with TRBD1. J was trimmed by 3 bases and V by 4 bases; bases with no gene match: 9. CDR1 and CDR2 (germline): MNHEY, SVGEGT. The CDR3 has 15 residues. As DNA, the CDR3 is TGTGCCAGCAGTTCCGGGACAGCCCTATTCTACGAGCAGTACTTC. It encodes CASSSGTALFYEQYF.

The CDR3 reads CASTLGQGPAYEQYF. DNA for the CDR3: TGTGCCAGCACCCTTGGGCAGGGGCCGGCCTACGAGCAGTACTTC. The chain couples TRBV27 to TRBJ2-7, with D possibly being TRBD1 (6 bases). V lost 7 bases and J 2 bases, leaving 18 bases between the germline ends. CDR3 length: 15 residues. Germline V gene sequence: CDR1 MNHEY, CDR2 SMNVEV (reference sequence).

The V gene is TRBV28, the J gene TRBJ2-7, with 8 bases matching TRBD1. Looked up from germline, CDR1 is MDHEN and CDR2 is SYDVKM. The CDR3 contains 11 residues. The trim removed 10 bases at V and 5 bases at J, leaving 4 bases unmatched. The CDR3 loop is CATGQGHEQYF. The CDR3 nucleotides read TGTGCCACTGGACAGGGACACGAGCAGTACTTC.

This clonotype was seen many times. The chain joins TRBV6-5 to TRBJ1-5; 7 bases fit TRBD1. This CDR3 spans 17 amino acids. The J segment lost 0 bases and the V segment lost 2 bases, leaving 7 bases of the junction unmatched. Germline V lookup: CDR1 MNHEY, CDR2 SVGAGI. CDR3 DNA sequence: TGTGCCAGCAGTTACGTTTTGGGACAGTATAGCAATCAGCCCCAGCATTTT. Amino acid sequence: CASSYVLGQYSNQPQHF.

The sample holds many counts of this clonotype. J is TRBJ1-5 and V is TRBV28; TRBD1 is a possible D gene (6 bases). CDR3 size: 16 residues. Germline V gives CDR1 MDHEN, CDR2 SYDVKM. V lost 6 bases, J lost 0 bases, and 15 bases lay in between. The CDR3: CASRWGALNSNQPQHF. In nucleotides, the CDR3 is TGTGCCAGCAGGTGGGGGGCCCTGAATAGCAATCAGCCCCAGCATTTT.

In its sample, this clonotype was seen a few times. J is TRBJ1-5 and V is TRBV27, with 8 bases identical to TRBD1. Germline CDR1 MNHEY, CDR2 SMNVEV (reference sequence). V shed 5 bases and J 5 bases; nucleotides not matched to a gene: 5. The CDR3 totals 14 residues. The DNA for the CDR3 is TGTGCCAGCAGTCGGGACAGGTTCTATCAGCCCCAGCATTTT. Residues: CASSRDRFYQPQHF.

This clonotype was seen at least ten times. The chain carries TRBV4-2 and TRBJ1-2, with 7 bases aligning to TRBD1. The V and J ends lost 2 bases and 8 bases, in that order; junction bases with no gene match: 11. From germline, CDR1 is LGHNA and CDR2 YNFKEQ. There are 15 residues in the CDR3. In nucleotides, the CDR3 is TGTGCCAGCAGCCAACTTTCGCCCGGGACAGCCGGCTACACCTTC. The encoded protein is CASSQLSPGTAGYTF.